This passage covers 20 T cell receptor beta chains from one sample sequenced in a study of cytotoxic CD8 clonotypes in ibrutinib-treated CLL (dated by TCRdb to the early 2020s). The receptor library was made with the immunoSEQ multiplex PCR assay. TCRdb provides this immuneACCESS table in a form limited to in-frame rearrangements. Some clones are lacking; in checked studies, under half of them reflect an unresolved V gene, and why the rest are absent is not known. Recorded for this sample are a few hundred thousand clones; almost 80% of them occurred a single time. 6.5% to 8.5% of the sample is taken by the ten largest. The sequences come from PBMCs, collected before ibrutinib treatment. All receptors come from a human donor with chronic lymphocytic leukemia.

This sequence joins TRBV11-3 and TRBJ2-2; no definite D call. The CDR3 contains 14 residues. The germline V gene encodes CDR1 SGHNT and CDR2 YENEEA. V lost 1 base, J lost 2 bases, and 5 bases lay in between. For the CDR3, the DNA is TGTGCCAGCAGCTTAGCGGATAACACCGGGGAGCTGTTTTTT. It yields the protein CASSLADNTGELFF.

The DNA for the CDR3 is TGCAGCGTTGAAGCCCTGACTAGACATGGCTACACCTTC. Protein: CSVEALTRHGYTF. The chain carries TRBV29-1 and TRBJ1-2, with D unresolved. Germline V gene lookup returns CDR1 SQVTM and CDR2 ANQGSEA. V lost 1 base to trimming and J lost 6 bases, with 12 bases between them. The CDR3 runs 13 residues.

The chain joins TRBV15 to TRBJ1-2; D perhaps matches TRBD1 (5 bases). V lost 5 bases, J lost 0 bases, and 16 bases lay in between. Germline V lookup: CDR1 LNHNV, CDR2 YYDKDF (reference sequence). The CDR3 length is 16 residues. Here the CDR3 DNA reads TGTGCCACCAGCCAGAGGGGAGGGTTAGCTAACTATGGCTACACCTTC. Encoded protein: CATSQRGGLANYGYTF.

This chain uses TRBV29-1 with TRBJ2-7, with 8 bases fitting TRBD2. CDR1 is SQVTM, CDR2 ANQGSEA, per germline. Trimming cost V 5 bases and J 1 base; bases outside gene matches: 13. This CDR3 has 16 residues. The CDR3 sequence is CSVRSLAGGSSYEQYF. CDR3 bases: TGCAGCGTTCGATCGCTAGCGGGCGGAAGTTCCTACGAGCAGTACTTC.

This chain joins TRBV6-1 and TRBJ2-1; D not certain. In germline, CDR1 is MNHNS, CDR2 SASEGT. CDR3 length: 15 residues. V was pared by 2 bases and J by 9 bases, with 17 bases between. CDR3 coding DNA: TGTGCCAGCAGTGAACAGATAAAAAAACGGAGTGAGCAGTTCTTC. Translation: CASSEQIKKRSEQFF.

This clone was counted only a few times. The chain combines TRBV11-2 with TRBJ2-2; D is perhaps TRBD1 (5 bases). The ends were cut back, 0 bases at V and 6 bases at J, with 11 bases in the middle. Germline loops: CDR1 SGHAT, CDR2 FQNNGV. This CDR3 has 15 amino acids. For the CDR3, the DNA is TGTGCCAGCAGCTTAGAAGGGGCATACGCCGGGGAGCTGTTTTTT. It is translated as CASSLEGAYAGELFF.

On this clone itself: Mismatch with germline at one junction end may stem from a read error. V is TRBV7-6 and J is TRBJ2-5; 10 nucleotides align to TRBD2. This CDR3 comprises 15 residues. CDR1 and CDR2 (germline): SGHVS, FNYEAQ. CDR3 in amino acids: CASTLAGGGQETQYF. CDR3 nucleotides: TGTGCCAGCACCTTAGCGGGAGGCGGGCAAGAGACCCAGTACTTC.

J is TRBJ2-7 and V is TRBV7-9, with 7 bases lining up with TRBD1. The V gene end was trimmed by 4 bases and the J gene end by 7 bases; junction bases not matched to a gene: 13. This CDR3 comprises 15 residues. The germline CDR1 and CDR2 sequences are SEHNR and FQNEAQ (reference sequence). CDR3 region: CASSSRETLRGEQYF. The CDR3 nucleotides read TGTGCCAGCAGCTCGAGGGAAACTCTCAGGGGGGAGCAGTACTTC.

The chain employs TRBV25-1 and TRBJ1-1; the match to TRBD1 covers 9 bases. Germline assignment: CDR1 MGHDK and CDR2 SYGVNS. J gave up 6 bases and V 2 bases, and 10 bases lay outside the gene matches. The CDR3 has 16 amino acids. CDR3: CASSEPGTGRGAEAFF. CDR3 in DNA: TGTGCCAGCAGTGAACCTGGGACAGGGCGCGGGGCTGAAGCTTTCTTT.

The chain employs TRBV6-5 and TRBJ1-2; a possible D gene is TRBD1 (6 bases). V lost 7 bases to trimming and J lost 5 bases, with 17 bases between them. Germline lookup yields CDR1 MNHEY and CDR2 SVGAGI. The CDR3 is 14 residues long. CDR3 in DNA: TGTGCCAGCAAAAAGACAGGCTTAACTTATGGCTACACCTTC. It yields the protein CASKKTGLTYGYTF.

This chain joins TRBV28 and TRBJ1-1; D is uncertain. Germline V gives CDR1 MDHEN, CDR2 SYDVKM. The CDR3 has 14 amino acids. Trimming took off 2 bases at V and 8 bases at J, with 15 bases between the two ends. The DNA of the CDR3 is TGTGCCAGCAGTTTAGCACCAGCGGAAGGGGAAGCTTTCTTT. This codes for CASSLAPAEGEAFF.

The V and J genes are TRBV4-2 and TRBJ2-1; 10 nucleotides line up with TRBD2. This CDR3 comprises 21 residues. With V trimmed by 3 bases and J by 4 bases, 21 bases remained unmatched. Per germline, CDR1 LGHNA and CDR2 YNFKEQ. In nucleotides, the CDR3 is TGTGCCAGCAGCCAGTCTAAGAGGGCTAGCGGGAGATTGTTGGTTTACAATGAGCAGTTCTTC. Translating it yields CASSQSKRASGRLLVYNEQFF.

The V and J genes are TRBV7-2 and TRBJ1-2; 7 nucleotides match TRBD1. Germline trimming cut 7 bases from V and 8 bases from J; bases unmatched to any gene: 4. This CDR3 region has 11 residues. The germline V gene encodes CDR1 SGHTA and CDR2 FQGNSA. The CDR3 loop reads CASTQGGGYTF. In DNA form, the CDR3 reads TGTGCCAGCACCCAGGGGGGAGGCTACACCTTC.

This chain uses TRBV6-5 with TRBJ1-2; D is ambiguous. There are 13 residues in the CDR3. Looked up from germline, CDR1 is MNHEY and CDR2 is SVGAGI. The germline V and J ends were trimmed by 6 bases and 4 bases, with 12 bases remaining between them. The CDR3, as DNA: TGTGCCAGCAGGCAAACAGTATTCTATGGCTACACCTTC. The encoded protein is CASRQTVFYGYTF.

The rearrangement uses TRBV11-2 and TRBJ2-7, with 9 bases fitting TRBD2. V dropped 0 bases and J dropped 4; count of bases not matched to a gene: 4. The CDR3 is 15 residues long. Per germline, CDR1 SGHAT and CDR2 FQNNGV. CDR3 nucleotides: TGTGCCAGCAGCTTAGATTCTAGCGGGACATACGAGCAGTACTTC. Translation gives CASSLDSSGTYEQYF.

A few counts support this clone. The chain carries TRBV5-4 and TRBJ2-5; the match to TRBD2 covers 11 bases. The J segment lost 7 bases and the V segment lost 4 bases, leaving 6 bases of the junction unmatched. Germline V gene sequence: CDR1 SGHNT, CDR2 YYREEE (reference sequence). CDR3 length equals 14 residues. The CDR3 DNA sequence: TGTGCCAGCAGCGATTGGACTAGCGGGTTGACCCAGTACTTC. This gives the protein CASSDWTSGLTQYF.

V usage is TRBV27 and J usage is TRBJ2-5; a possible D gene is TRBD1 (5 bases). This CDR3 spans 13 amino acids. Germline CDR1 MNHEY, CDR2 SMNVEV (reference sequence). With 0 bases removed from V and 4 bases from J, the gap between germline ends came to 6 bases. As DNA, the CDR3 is TGTGCCAGCAGTTTATCGGGGCTAGAGACCCAGTACTTC. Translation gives CASSLSGLETQYF.

The CDR3: CASRTTEVSSYEQYF. CDR3 in DNA: TGTGCCAGCAGAACCACAGAGGTCAGCTCCTACGAGCAGTACTTC. This rearrangement joins TRBV6-5 to TRBJ2-7; D is unclear. The CDR3 is 15 amino acids. V gave up 6 bases and J gave up 0 bases, with 15 bases separating them. Germline lookup yields CDR1 MNHEY and CDR2 SVGAGI.

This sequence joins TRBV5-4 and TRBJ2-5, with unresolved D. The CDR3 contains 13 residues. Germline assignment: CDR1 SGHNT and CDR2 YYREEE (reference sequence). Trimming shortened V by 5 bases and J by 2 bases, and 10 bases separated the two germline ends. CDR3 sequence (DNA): TGTGCCAGCAGGTTTCTCGGTCAAGAGACCCAGTACTTC. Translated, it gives CASRFLGQETQYF.

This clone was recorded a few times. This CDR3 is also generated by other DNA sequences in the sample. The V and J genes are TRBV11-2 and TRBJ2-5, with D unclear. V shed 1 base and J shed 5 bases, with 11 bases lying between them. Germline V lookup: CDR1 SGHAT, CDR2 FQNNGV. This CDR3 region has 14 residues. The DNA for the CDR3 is TGTGCCAGCAGCTTAGCCGGAGTGGTGGAGACCCAGTACTTC. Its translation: CASSLAGVVETQYF. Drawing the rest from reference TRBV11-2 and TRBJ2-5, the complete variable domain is EAGVAQSPRYKIIEKRQSVAFWCNPISGHATLYWYQQILGQGPKLLIQFQNNGVVDDSQLPKDRFSAERLKGVDSTLKIQPAKLEDSAVYLCASSLAGVVETQYFGPGTRLLVL.